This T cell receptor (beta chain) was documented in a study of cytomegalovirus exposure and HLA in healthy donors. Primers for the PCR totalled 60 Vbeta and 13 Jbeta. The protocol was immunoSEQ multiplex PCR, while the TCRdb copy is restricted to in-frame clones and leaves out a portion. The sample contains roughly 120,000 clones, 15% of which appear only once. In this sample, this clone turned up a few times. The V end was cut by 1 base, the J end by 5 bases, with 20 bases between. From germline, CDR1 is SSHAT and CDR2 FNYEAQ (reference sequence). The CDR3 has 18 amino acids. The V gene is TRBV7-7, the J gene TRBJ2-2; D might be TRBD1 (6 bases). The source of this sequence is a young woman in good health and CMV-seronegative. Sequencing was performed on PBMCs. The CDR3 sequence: CASSLVPSGQGQTGELFF. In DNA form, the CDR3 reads TGTGCCAGCAGCTTAGTACCCTCAGGGCAGGGGCAGACCGGGGAGCTGTTTTTT.